The TCR beta chain described here comes from a study of blood T cell repertoires in COVID-19. Study-wide context: Samples of COVID-19 (acute and convalescent) were obtained from the United States, Italy and Spain. T cells, B-cell-depleted T cells, or PBMCs supplied cDNA or gDNA.

Under the authors' procedure: For nucleated cells, counts were estimated from reference gene primer amplification. Clones were read by immunoSEQ multiplex PCR, and TCRdb kept only the in-frame ones, dropping some. V and J calls and clone size are copied from that table; D and trimming were computed from the DNA. This sample has 130,000 to 150,000 clones, with 79% found just once. This clone was detected only a few times. The source material was peripheral blood. The receptor comes from a man aged 60 to 69 with acute or convalescent COVID-19.

The CDR3 region is CASSREAEAFF. The CDR3 coding sequence is TGTGCCAGCAGCCGGGAGGCTGAAGCTTTCTTT. The gene calls are TRBV7-9 and TRBJ1-1; D remains ambiguous. The CDR3 contains 11 residues. Germline-derived CDR1 and CDR2 are SEHNR and FQNEAQ (reference sequence). V lost 5 bases, J lost 6 bases, and 7 bases lay in between.